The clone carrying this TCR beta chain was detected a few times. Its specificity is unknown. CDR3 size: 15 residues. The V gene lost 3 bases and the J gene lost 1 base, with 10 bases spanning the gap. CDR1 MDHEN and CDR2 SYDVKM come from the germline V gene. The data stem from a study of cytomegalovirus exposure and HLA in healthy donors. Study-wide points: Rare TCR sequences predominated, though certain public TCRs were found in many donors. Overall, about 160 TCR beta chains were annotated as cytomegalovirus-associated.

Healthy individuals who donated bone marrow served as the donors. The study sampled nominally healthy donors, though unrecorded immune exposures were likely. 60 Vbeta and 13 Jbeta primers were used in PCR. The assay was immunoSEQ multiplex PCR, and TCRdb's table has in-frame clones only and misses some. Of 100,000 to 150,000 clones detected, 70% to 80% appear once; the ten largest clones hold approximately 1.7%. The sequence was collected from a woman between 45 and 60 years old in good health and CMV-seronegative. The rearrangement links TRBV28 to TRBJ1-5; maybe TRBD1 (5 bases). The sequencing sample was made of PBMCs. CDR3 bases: TGTGCCAGCAGTTTTTTGCAGGGAAGCAATCAGCCCCAGCATTTT. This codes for CASSFLQGSNQPQHF.